This T cell receptor beta chain derives from a study of T cells expressing NK-cell markers. Study context: Sorted CD3+CD56+NKG2C+, CD3+CD56+NKG2C- and CD3+CD56-NKG2C+ T-cell subsets were beta-chain profiled.

For this clonotype: Its antigen is not identified.

The authors generated TCR beta cDNA through 5'RACE template switching with UMIs. TCRdb re-called the 5' RACE reads; one entry per CDR3 protein, DNA not given. The sample totals more than 400,000 distinct CDR3 sequences. This CDR3 spans 19 amino acids. Germline-derived CDR1 and CDR2 are SNHLY and FYNNEI. Findings and caveats of the study: Clarity on HCMV specificity was lacking for the expanded NKG2C+ T cell clones.

The origin of this receptor is a woman aged 18-69 years in good health. The chain uses TRBV2 and TRBJ2-4; TCRdb proposes TRBD1, but this gene call is untestable without DNA. The specimen sequenced was blood T cells: a sorted CD56 or NKG2C T cell subset, CD4+ or CD8+ T cells, or bulk PBMC T cells (not recorded which). This CDR3 reads CASSLPDRAREVAKNIQYF.